This entry lists 17 T cell receptor beta chains sequenced from one sample in a study of cytomegalovirus exposure and HLA in healthy donors. PCR used 60 Vbeta primers and 13 Jbeta primers. The data were produced by immunoSEQ multiplex PCR, yet TCRdb's version contains in-frame clones alone and is incomplete. The data include roughly 120,000 clones; the top ten clones carry about 3.5%. Sequences were obtained from PBMCs. The source of these receptors is a man younger than 30 in good health and CMV-seronegative.

The chain combines TRBV7-8 with TRBJ1-2; D is possibly TRBD1 (5 bases). Germline loops: CDR1 SGHVS, CDR2 FQNEAQ. The CDR3 has 14 residues. V was cut by 2 bases and J by 4 bases, with 11 bases left in between. In nucleotides, the CDR3 is TGTGCCAGCAGCTTACCTGGGGCAGGCTATGGCTACACCTTC. It is translated as CASSLPGAGYGYTF.

The rearrangement uses TRBV6-5 and TRBJ1-2, with D unresolved. Trimming pared 6 bases from V and 8 bases from J, leaving 13 bases between. CDR3 size: 12 residues. CDR1 is MNHEY and CDR2 is SVGAGI in the germline V gene. The DNA of the CDR3 is TGTGCCAGCAGACTCGCTCCGGGAGGCTACACCTTC. It specifies CASRLAPGGYTF.

This sequence joins TRBV5-1 and TRBJ1-2, with 8 bases fitting TRBD1. This CDR3 is 15 amino acids long. The J segment lost 6 bases and the V segment lost 0 bases, leaving 7 bases of the junction unmatched. Germline assignment: CDR1 SGHRS and CDR2 YFSETQ. The CDR3 DNA is TGCGCCAGCAGCTTGGTGGCAGGGGGCGCGGATGGCTACACCTTC. It codes for CASSLVAGGADGYTF.

The rearrangement links TRBV7-9 to TRBJ2-5; D is possibly TRBD2 (6 bases). The DNA end is a closer match to TRBJ2-7, so the J assignment may be wrong. Germline loops: CDR1 SEHNR, CDR2 FQNEAQ (reference sequence). The CDR3 is made up of 13 amino acids. This chain's CDR3 is CASSLAEGYEQYF. The CDR3 DNA is TGTGCCAGCAGCTTAGCGGAGGGATACGAGCAGTACTTC.

The J gene is TRBJ1-1, the V gene TRBV7-8; D gene ambiguous. CDR1 is SGHVS and CDR2 is FQNEAQ in the germline V gene. CDR3 size: 14 residues. Deletions cut 1 base from V and 6 bases from J, with 12 bases between. CDR3 sequence reads: CASSLEGAVPEAFF. In DNA, the CDR3 is TGTGCCAGCAGCTTAGAAGGAGCGGTGCCTGAAGCTTTCTTT.

This chain uses TRBV27 with TRBJ2-7; 8 bases agree with TRBD2. The CDR3 consists of 15 residues. V shed 6 bases, J shed 4 bases, and the junction held 11 bases outside the gene matches. From germline, CDR1 is MNHEY and CDR2 SMNVEV (reference sequence). CDR3 sequence reads: CASRRSSGTPYEQYF. The CDR3 nucleotides read TGTGCCAGCAGGAGGAGTAGCGGGACGCCTTACGAGCAGTACTTC.

The chain is built from TRBV5-1 and TRBJ1-4, with 12 bases matching TRBD1. Losses at the gene ends were 4 bases for V and 2 bases for J; bases not matched to a gene: 3. This CDR3 contains 16 residues. Germline values: CDR1 SGHRS, CDR2 YFSETQ. The CDR3 DNA follows: TGCGCCAGCAGCCGGGGACAGGGGGCGACTAATGAAAAACTGTTTTTT. It is translated as CASSRGQGATNEKLFF.

The chain uses TRBV7-6 and TRBJ2-5, with TRBD2 matching 9 bases. This CDR3 spans 15 amino acids. Trimming cost V 5 bases and J 4 bases; bases outside gene matches: 8. Germline CDR1 SGHVS, CDR2 FNYEAQ. CDR3 DNA sequence: TGTGCCAGCAGCCTCAGCGGGGGGCCCCGAGAGACCCAGTACTTC. Translating it yields CASSLSGGPRETQYF.

The V call is TRBV19, the J call TRBJ2-5; the match to TRBD2 covers 9 bases. CDR3 length: 15 amino acids. Germline V CDR1 and CDR2: LNHDA, SQIVND (reference sequence). With V trimmed by 2 bases and J by 3 bases, 4 bases remained unmatched. The chain's CDR3 is CASSISGTSKETQYF. The CDR3 DNA reads TGTGCCAGTAGTATAAGCGGGACTAGCAAAGAGACCCAGTACTTC. Based on the CDR3 plus reference TRBV19 and TRBJ2-5, the full variable domain is DGGITQSPKYLFRKEGQNVTLSCEQNLNHDAMYWYRQDPGQGLRLIYYSQIVNDFQKGDIAEGYSVSREKKESFPLTVTSAQKNPTAFYLCASSISGTSKETQYFGPGTRLLVL.

The V and J genes are TRBV18 and TRBJ1-2, with 9 bases matching TRBD1. V dropped 0 bases and J dropped 4; count of bases not matched to a gene: 6. CDR3 length: 16 amino acids. CDR1 and CDR2 (germline): KGHSH, LQKENI. The CDR3 DNA reads as TGTGCCAGCTCACCACCCCTAGGGACAGGGATCTATGGCTACACCTTC. Protein sequence: CASSPPLGTGIYGYTF.

The genes are TRBV2 and TRBJ1-1; D is undetermined. The germline V gene has CDR1 SNHLY and CDR2 FYNNEI. This CDR3 spans 13 amino acids. V shed 7 bases and J shed 1 base, with 10 bases lying between them. CDR3 region: CASTAGQNTEAFF. CDR3 nucleotide sequence: TGTGCCAGCACTGCGGGTCAGAACACTGAAGCTTTCTTT.

A word on this clone: Other DNA sequences within the sample encode an identical CDR3. The chain uses TRBV29-1 and TRBJ2-5; a weak D match, TRBD1 (6 bases). The V gene's germline CDR1 is SQVTM and CDR2 ANQGSEA. The CDR3 runs 12 residues. V lost 4 bases and J 1 base, leaving 7 bases between the germline ends. The CDR3 here is CSVARGQETQYF. CDR3 DNA sequence: TGCAGCGTTGCCAGGGGCCAAGAGACCCAGTACTTC. Looking up the rest from reference TRBV29-1 and TRBJ2-5 gives the full variable domain: SAVISQKPSRDICQRGTSLTIQCQVDSQVTMMFWYRQQPGQSLTLIATANQGSEATYESGFVIDKFPISRPNLTFSTLTVSNMSPEDSSIYLCSVARGQETQYFGPGTRLLVL.

V is TRBV11-2 and J is TRBJ2-7, with 9 nucleotides matching TRBD2. The trim removed 1 base at V and 4 bases at J, leaving 5 bases unmatched. The CDR3 loop spans 15 amino acids. Germline V gene lookup returns CDR1 SGHAT and CDR2 FQNNGV. The CDR3 reads CASSLGSGLAYEQYF. DNA of the CDR3: TGTGCCAGCAGCTTAGGTTCGGGACTAGCATACGAGCAGTACTTC.

V and J are TRBV19 and TRBJ2-7; D not resolved. This CDR3 spans 12 amino acids. V dropped 5 bases and J dropped 3 bases, with 8 bases sitting between them. Germline V CDR1 and CDR2: LNHDA, SQIVND (reference sequence). CDR3 protein: CASSPGGYEQYF. The CDR3 DNA reads as TGTGCCAGTAGTCCCGGTGGCTACGAGCAGTACTTC.

This rearrangement joins TRBV6-1 to TRBJ2-2, with D possibly TRBD2 on 5 matching bases. Germline assignment: CDR1 MNHNS and CDR2 SASEGT. The V end was cut by 7 bases, the J end by 2 bases, with 11 bases between. The CDR3 runs to 14 residues. CDR3 in amino acids: CASNRGGNTGELFF. Written as DNA, the CDR3 is TGTGCCAGCAATAGAGGAGGCAACACCGGGGAGCTGTTTTTT.

The chain uses TRBV28 and TRBJ1-3; D not resolved. V lost 6 bases, J lost 0 bases, and 9 bases lay in between. CDR3 size: 14 residues. CDR1 is MDHEN and CDR2 is SYDVKM in the germline V gene. CDR3 sequence (DNA): TGTGCCAGCAGCAACAGCCACTCTGGAAACACCATATATTTT. Translated: CASSNSHSGNTIYF. Based on the CDR3 plus reference TRBV28 and TRBJ1-3, the full variable domain is DVKVTQSSRYLVKRTGEKVFLECVQDMDHENMFWYRQDPGLGLRLIYFSYDVKMKEKGDIPEGYSVSREKKERFSLILESASTNQTSMYLCASSNSHSGNTIYFGEGSWLTVV.

Note on this clone: This likely comes from a read error, as the CDR3 has no conserved phenylalanine or tryptophan at its end. The V and J genes are TRBV29-1 and TRBJ1-2; D call uncertain. Deletions cut 7 bases from V and 4 bases from J, with 16 bases between. Germline assignment: CDR1 SQVTM and CDR2 ANQGSEA. This CDR3 spans 13 amino acids. The CDR3 loop reads CSARDIGLYGYTL. Written as DNA, the CDR3 is TGCAGCGCCCGAGATATCGGACTCTATGGCTACACCCTC.